A selection of T cell receptor beta chains follows, all from one sample in a study of cytomegalovirus exposure and HLA in healthy donors. Measured with immunoSEQ multiplex PCR; TCRdb has only the in-frame clones, and not every one. The profile covers approximately 70,000 clones, with 74% appearing a single time and more than 9.5% taken by the ten largest. The source material was PBMCs. These receptors originate from a human donor in good health. CDR3s leave out the opening cysteine and the closing phenylalanine or tryptophan. Each record gives: V gene, clone size, CDR3 length, CDR3 protein. Size is stated for part of the rows, as once, few or many counts, or as a class when the clone is expanded.

v_call: TRBV27; clone_size: few; cdr3_length: 12; cdr3_aa: ASSLRFYTGELF
v_call: TRBV30; clone_size: .; cdr3_length: 10; cdr3_aa: AWNSGSYEQY
v_call: TRBV6-1; clone_size: .; cdr3_length: 13; cdr3_aa: ASPWREGATGELF
v_call: TRBV5-1; clone_size: few; cdr3_length: 12; cdr3_aa: ASSLGTVPDTQY
v_call: TRBV20-1; clone_size: .; cdr3_length: 8; cdr3_aa: SAYDNEQF
v_call: TRBV9; clone_size: .; cdr3_length: 13; cdr3_aa: ASSYMGQGNTEAF
v_call: TRBV18; clone_size: few; cdr3_length: 15; cdr3_aa: ASSPQRQGANNQPQH
v_call: TRBV5-6; clone_size: .; cdr3_length: 15; cdr3_aa: ASSTQGSGIMNTEAF
v_call: TRBV9; clone_size: few; cdr3_length: 12; cdr3_aa: ASSAGTGIGEQY
v_call: TRBV6-5; clone_size: .; cdr3_length: 11; cdr3_aa: ASSFQGPDTQY
v_call: TRBV28; clone_size: once; cdr3_length: 11; cdr3_aa: ASSLGQMGEQF
v_call: TRBV6-5; clone_size: few; cdr3_length: 12; cdr3_aa: ASSYRQASYEQY
v_call: TRBV7-9; clone_size: .; cdr3_length: 14; cdr3_aa: ASSSRTGRQMNTIY
v_call: TRBV5-6; clone_size: .; cdr3_length: 13; cdr3_aa: ASSLVTGLGNTIY
v_call: TRBV6-6; clone_size: .; cdr3_length: 13; cdr3_aa: ASSSRTGSNQPQH
v_call: TRBV5-1; clone_size: .; cdr3_length: 16; cdr3_aa: ASTRGLAGGPSGETQY
v_call: TRBV6-5; clone_size: .; cdr3_length: 13; cdr3_aa: ASSPSGTSFYEQY
v_call: TRBV27; clone_size: .; cdr3_length: 14; cdr3_aa: ASSFSARVEPDTQY